One and the same sample provided the 30 T cell receptor beta chains below, sequenced in a study of blood T cell repertoires in COVID-19. Produced via immunoSEQ multiplex PCR; TCRdb's table is partial and in-frame only. The sample has 65,000 to 80,000 clones; approximately 80% are singletons. The sample consisted of peripheral blood. The origin of the receptors is a man aged 45-65 years with acute or convalescent COVID-19.

This clone was observed a few times. This chain links TRBV7-2 with TRBJ2-7, with 10 bases aligning to TRBD1. The CDR3 runs to 13 residues. V lost 7 bases, J lost 4 bases, and 4 bases stayed unmatched. Germline assignment: CDR1 SGHTA and CDR2 FQGNSA. CDR3: CASTRGQGYEQYF. As DNA, the CDR3 is TGTGCCAGCACTAGGGGACAGGGGTACGAGCAGTACTTC.

The rearrangement joins TRBV6-5 to TRBJ1-5; 10 bases are a match to TRBD1. V shed 5 bases, J shed 4 bases, and the junction held 2 bases outside the gene matches. Germline V gene sequence: CDR1 MNHEY, CDR2 SVGAGI. CDR3 size: 14 residues. CDR3 loop: CASSPGQGNQPQHF. The CDR3 DNA sequence: TGTGCCAGCAGTCCGGGACAGGGGAATCAGCCCCAGCATTTT.

The chain is built from TRBV5-6 and TRBJ2-6; D might be TRBD2 (6 bases). V was cut by 2 bases and J by 3 bases, with 9 bases left in between. Germline V CDR1 and CDR2: SGHDT, YYEEEE. This CDR3 spans 15 amino acids. The CDR3 sequence: CASSFSGFGANVLTF. The CDR3 DNA reads TGTGCCAGCAGCTTTAGCGGCTTTGGGGCCAACGTCCTGACTTTC.

The chain recombines TRBV6-6 with TRBJ1-2; D is ambiguous. CDR1 MNHNY and CDR2 SVGAGI come from the germline V gene (reference sequence). Trimming shortened V by 2 bases and J by 5 bases, and 6 bases separated the two germline ends. The CDR3 is 12 amino acids. CDR3 sequence: CASSYREYGYTF. CDR3 bases: TGTGCCAGCAGTTACAGGGAGTATGGCTACACCTTC.

The J gene is TRBJ2-7, the V gene TRBV27, with D tentatively TRBD1 (6 bases). V was pared by 5 bases and J by 2 bases, with 16 bases between. The CDR3 covers 15 residues. The germline gives CDR1 MNHEY, CDR2 SMNVEV (reference sequence). In DNA, the CDR3 is TGTGCCAGCAGTCTCCATAAACAGGGCGCCTACGAGCAGTACTTC. As protein: CASSLHKQGAYEQYF.

The V and J genes are TRBV19 and TRBJ1-2; weak D call: TRBD1 (5 bases). CDR3 length: 14 amino acids. V dropped 6 bases and J dropped 4 bases, with 15 bases sitting between them. Germline CDR1 reads LNHDA; CDR2 reads SQIVND (reference sequence). The CDR3 bases are TGTGCCAGTAGCCCCAAAGGGGCAGGCTATGGCTACACCTTC. Translated, it gives CASSPKGAGYGYTF. The full variable domain, with the rest looked up from reference TRBV19 and TRBJ1-2, is DGGITQSPKYLFRKEGQNVTLSCEQNLNHDAMYWYRQDPGQGLRLIYYSQIVNDFQKGDIAEGYSVSREKKESFPLTVTSAQKNPTAFYLCASSPKGAGYGYTFGSGTRLTVV.

The chain links TRBV9 to TRBJ2-3; 7 bases align to TRBD1. V lost 4 bases, J lost 5 bases, and 13 bases stayed unmatched. The CDR3 runs to 16 residues. The germline gives CDR1 SGDLS, CDR2 YYNGEE. The CDR3 nucleotides are TGTGCCAGCAGCATCCCCCAGGGGGATACAGGAGATACGCAGTATTTT. Translated: CASSIPQGDTGDTQYF.

This chain links TRBV19 with TRBJ1-1; no clear D gene. Germline-derived CDR1 and CDR2 are LNHDA and SQIVND (reference sequence). The CDR3 consists of 13 residues. V shed 3 bases and J shed 1 base, with 6 bases lying between them. The CDR3 region has the DNA TGTGCCAGTAGTATCCACTCGAACACTGAAGCTTTCTTT. Translation gives CASSIHSNTEAFF.

V usage is TRBV6-5 and J usage is TRBJ2-1; 9 bases align to TRBD1. From germline, CDR1 is MNHEY and CDR2 SVGAGI. This CDR3 is 16 amino acids long. Trimming at V came to 4 bases and at J to 5 bases, leaving 9 bases not matched to a gene. CDR3 loop: CASSSAGTGRDNEQFF. The CDR3 DNA sequence: TGTGCCAGCAGTTCCGCCGGGACAGGGAGGGACAATGAGCAGTTCTTC.

CDR3 protein: CASSPGQDYGYTF. In nucleotides, the CDR3 is TGTGCCAGCTCACCGGGACAGGACTATGGCTACACCTTC. The rearrangement joins TRBV18 to TRBJ1-2; 8 bases are a match to TRBD1. The V gene's germline CDR1 is KGHSH and CDR2 LQKENI. CDR3 length: 13 residues. V lost 3 bases to trimming and J lost 3 bases; unmatched junction nucleotides: 0.

This sequence joins TRBV7-2 and TRBJ2-3, with D perhaps TRBD1 (5 bases). The V end was cut by 2 bases, the J end by 5 bases, with 14 bases between. The CDR3 runs 15 residues. CDR1 is SGHTA, CDR2 FQGNSA, per germline. The CDR3 bases are TGTGCCAGCAGCTTAAGCCAGGGCGGTCGAGATACGCAGTATTTT. Translating it yields CASSLSQGGRDTQYF.

The rearrangement links TRBV30 to TRBJ2-7; 8 bases are a match to TRBD2. The CDR3 consists of 15 residues. With 3 bases clipped from V and 3 bases from J, the junction kept 10 bases outside the gene matches. CDR1 GTSNPN and CDR2 SVGIG come from the germline V gene (reference sequence). CDR3 amino acids: CAWSLVGGALYEQYF. In DNA, the CDR3 is TGTGCCTGGAGCCTTGTCGGGGGGGCCCTCTACGAGCAGTACTTC.

The J gene is TRBJ2-7, the V gene TRBV7-8; D gene unclear. The CDR3 consists of 13 residues. V lost 0 bases to trimming and J lost 6 bases, with 9 bases between them. Germline CDR1 is SGHVS and CDR2 is FQNEAQ. CDR3 residues: CASSLAPTIEQYF. In nucleotides, the CDR3 is TGTGCCAGCAGCTTAGCGCCTACCATCGAGCAGTACTTC.

This clone was recorded only once. The J gene is TRBJ2-5, the V gene TRBV9, with TRBD2 matching over 8 bases. The J segment lost 4 bases and the V segment lost 3 bases, leaving 5 bases of the junction unmatched. This CDR3 has 14 residues. Germline V gene sequence: CDR1 SGDLS, CDR2 YYNGEE. The CDR3 spells CASSAWRGVETQYF. CDR3 nucleotides: TGTGCCAGCAGCGCCTGGCGGGGGGTAGAGACCCAGTACTTC.

The genes are TRBV10-3 and TRBJ2-3, with TRBD2 identical over 10 bases. The CDR3 is 14 amino acids. V lost 6 bases to trimming and J lost 5 bases; unmatched junction nucleotides: 5. The germline V gene has CDR1 ENHRY and CDR2 SYGVKD. For the CDR3, the DNA is TGTGCCATCAGGGAACTAGCGGGGAGAGATACGCAGTATTTT. Its translation: CAIRELAGRDTQYF.

This clone came up once. V usage is TRBV7-2 and J usage is TRBJ2-7, with unresolved D. The V gene lost 1 base and the J gene lost 2 bases, with 9 bases spanning the gap. The CDR3 covers 14 residues. Germline V gives CDR1 SGHTA, CDR2 FQGNSA. The CDR3 bases are TGTGCCAGCAGCTTAGGTGTTGCAGCCTACGAGCAGTACTTC. Protein sequence: CASSLGVAAYEQYF.

The CDR3 nucleotides are TGTGCCATCAGTCCCCGGGACTACCTTAAAGAGACCCAGTACTTC. Protein product: CAISPRDYLKETQYF. The chain uses TRBV10-3 and TRBJ2-5; the match to TRBD2 covers 7 bases. Trimming removed 5 bases from V and 3 bases from J; junction bases left unmatched: 9. This CDR3 has 15 amino acids. Germline V lookup: CDR1 ENHRY, CDR2 SYGVKD.

The chain combines TRBV5-4 with TRBJ2-7; no clear D. CDR1 and CDR2 from the germline V gene are SGHNT and YYREEE (reference sequence). The CDR3 sequence is 15 residues long. Trimming left V 1 base short and J 0 bases short, with 11 bases between. Here the CDR3 reads CASSLTQTSSYEQYF. Written as DNA, the CDR3 is TGTGCCAGCAGCTTGACCCAAACGAGCTCCTACGAGCAGTACTTC.

The chain carries TRBV28 and TRBJ1-2; D not certain. V shed 1 base and J shed 6 bases, with 12 bases lying between them. The CDR3 runs to 14 residues. The germline gives CDR1 MDHEN, CDR2 SYDVKM. In DNA form, the CDR3 reads TGTGCCAGCAGTTTATCCCGTTGGAGGGATGGCTACACCTTC. It yields the protein CASSLSRWRDGYTF.

In its sample, this clone was seen a few times. The chain carries TRBV27 and TRBJ1-5; 8 positions match TRBD1. With V trimmed by 5 bases and J by 6 bases, 12 bases remained unmatched. Germline assignment: CDR1 MNHEY and CDR2 SMNVEV (reference sequence). The CDR3 consists of 16 residues. Here the CDR3 reads CASSPRRTGNGQPQHF. The DNA of the CDR3 is TGTGCCAGCAGTCCCCGAAGGACAGGGAATGGTCAGCCCCAGCATTTT.

The chain has TRBV4-2 and TRBJ2-3, with D possibly TRBD2 on 6 matching bases. In germline, CDR1 is LGHNA, CDR2 YNFKEQ. The CDR3 length is 14 residues. With 4 bases removed from V and 1 base from J, the gap between germline ends came to 9 bases. CDR3 nucleotide sequence: TGTGCCAGCAGCCCGGAGGGCGGCACAGATACGCAGTATTTT. Amino acid sequence: CASSPEGGTDTQYF.

CDR3 sequence (DNA): TGCAGCGTTGCCAGGTATCAGGGGAACGAGCAGTACTTC. Protein sequence: CSVARYQGNEQYF. The gene calls are TRBV29-1 and TRBJ2-7; tentative D call: TRBD1 (6 bases). Trimming took 4 bases from V and 5 from J, leaving 15 bases between them. The CDR3 spans 13 residues. CDR1 is SQVTM and CDR2 is ANQGSEA in the germline V gene.

The V gene is TRBV5-5, the J gene TRBJ2-7; D is perhaps TRBD1 (6 bases). V was shortened by 4 bases and J by 2 bases, with 19 bases between the two germline ends. CDR3 length: 16 amino acids. Germline CDR1 and CDR2: SGHKS and YYEKEE (reference sequence). CDR3 in amino acids: CASSPQTGRTTYEQYF. DNA of the CDR3: TGTGCCAGCAGCCCCCAAACAGGGAGAACGACCTACGAGCAGTACTTC.

This chain connects TRBV4-2 to TRBJ2-1; D may be TRBD1 (7 bases). The CDR3 has 15 residues. CDR1 is LGHNA, CDR2 YNFKEQ, per germline. V lost 4 bases and J lost 7, with 17 bases in between. CDR3 loop: CASSLSAGQTNEQFF. DNA for the CDR3: TGTGCCAGCAGCCTCTCGGCGGGACAGACGAATGAGCAGTTCTTC.

The CDR3, as DNA: TGTGCCAGCACCAGGGGCGGTGAGACCCAGTACTTC. It encodes CASTRGGETQYF. The rearrangement uses TRBV6-5 and TRBJ2-5; D perhaps matches TRBD1 (6 bases). Germline-derived CDR1 and CDR2 are MNHEY and SVGAGI. This CDR3 is 12 amino acids long. V shed 7 bases and J shed 5 bases, with 11 bases lying between them.

This chain uses TRBV5-1 with TRBJ2-7; no reliable D call. The germline V and J ends were trimmed by 0 bases and 3 bases, with 13 bases remaining between them. The CDR3 totals 15 residues. CDR1 SGHRS and CDR2 YFSETQ come from the germline V gene. The CDR3 sequence is CASSLVPYKNYEQYF. Here the CDR3 DNA reads TGCGCCAGCAGCTTGGTTCCGTACAAGAACTACGAGCAGTACTTC.

This CDR3 reads CASSTGTSGNTGELFF. The CDR3 DNA reads TGTGCCAGCAGCACCGGGACTAGCGGGAACACCGGGGAGCTGTTTTTT. The chain uses TRBV7-3 and TRBJ2-2, with 11 bases matching TRBD2. This CDR3 comprises 16 residues. Germline V gives CDR1 SGHTA, CDR2 FQGTGA. V dropped 5 bases and J dropped 1; count of bases not matched to a gene: 3.

V usage is TRBV7-9 and J usage is TRBJ2-1, with TRBD1 identical over 8 bases. From germline, CDR1 is SEHNR and CDR2 FQNEAQ (reference sequence). This CDR3 region has 16 residues. The junction had 10 bases not matched to a gene; V was cut back by 5 bases and J by 4 bases. In DNA form, the CDR3 reads TGTGCCAGCAGCCGCGGGACAGGCAAACCTTACAATGAGCAGTTCTTC. It is translated as CASSRGTGKPYNEQFF.

The chain carries TRBV28 and TRBJ1-1; a possible D gene is TRBD1 (5 bases). CDR3 length: 13 residues. The germline V gene has CDR1 MDHEN and CDR2 SYDVKM. The V end lost 6 bases, the J end lost 7 bases, and 15 bases lay between the germline ends. CDR3 region: CASSRGGSGEAFF. DNA for the CDR3: TGTGCCAGCAGCCGCGGGGGGTCGGGTGAAGCTTTCTTT.

The V and J genes are TRBV30 and TRBJ2-1; D gene uncertain. Germline V gene data show CDR1 as GTSNPN and CDR2 as SVGIG (reference sequence). V shed 5 bases and J shed 0 bases, with 11 bases lying between them. This CDR3 contains 14 residues. CDR3 sequence: CAWADKISYNEQFF. The CDR3 coding sequence is TGTGCCTGGGCCGACAAGATCTCCTACAATGAGCAGTTCTTC.